This is a list of T cell receptor beta chains from one sample in a study of CD8+CD57+ T cells in acquired aplastic anemia. TCRdb reprocessed the reads with MiXCR, giving one entry per CDR3 protein. The table includes more than 95,000 distinct CDR3 sequences, 40% detected once. The sample was sorted CD4+, CD8+, or CD8+CD57+ T cells (not recorded which) from PBMCs. These receptors were collected from a human donor with aplastic anemia. Each CDR3 is given with its conserved first and last residue. Each record gives: D gene, clone size, V gene, J gene, CDR3 DNA, CDR3 protein. A D gene is named only where the DNA matches it firmly. The listing skips clone size in some rows; elsewhere it reads once, few, many or a size class.

d_call: -
clone_size: -
v_call: TRBV10-3
j_call: TRBJ2-3
cdr3_nt: TGTGCCATCAGTGAGTCGAGTGGAACAGATACGCAGTATTTT
cdr3_aa: CAISESSGTDTQYF

d_call: -
clone_size: many
v_call: TRBV20-1
j_call: TRBJ2-1
cdr3_nt: TGCAGTGCTAGAGGAGACCTCAGCTCCTACAATGAGCAGTTCTTC
cdr3_aa: CSARGDLSSYNEQFF

d_call: -
clone_size: few
v_call: TRBV15
j_call: TRBJ1-1
cdr3_nt: TGTGCCACCAGCAGAGATGAAGAAAGGGGTTGCGCTTTCTTT
cdr3_aa: CATSRDEERGCAFF

d_call: -
clone_size: -
v_call: TRBV20-1
j_call: TRBJ2-3
cdr3_nt: TGCAGTGCTATGGGGTTTACAGATACGCAGTATTTT
cdr3_aa: CSAMGFTDTQYF

d_call: -
clone_size: many
v_call: TRBV24-1
j_call: TRBJ1-2
cdr3_nt: TGTGCCACCGGAGACATGTATGGCTACACCTTC
cdr3_aa: CATGDMYGYTF

d_call: TRBD1
clone_size: -
v_call: TRBV7-7
j_call: TRBJ2-5
cdr3_nt: TGTGCCAGCAGCACCCGGACAGGGCCAGAGACCCAGTACTTC
cdr3_aa: CASSTRTGPETQYF

d_call: -
clone_size: many
v_call: TRBV29-1
j_call: TRBJ2-1
cdr3_nt: TGCAGCGCCCTAGGGGGGGAAAAGTTCTTC
cdr3_aa: CSALGGEKFF

d_call: TRBD2
clone_size: few
v_call: TRBV25-1
j_call: TRBJ2-1
cdr3_nt: TGTGCCAGCAGTGGGACTAGCGGGAGCTCCTACAATGAGCAGTTCTTC
cdr3_aa: CASSGTSGSSYNEQFF

d_call: TRBD1
clone_size: many
v_call: TRBV5-6
j_call: TRBJ1-2
cdr3_nt: TGTGCCAGCAGCTCGGGGACAGAGTTTGGCTACACCTTC
cdr3_aa: CASSSGTEFGYTF

d_call: -
clone_size: -
v_call: TRBV27
j_call: TRBJ2-2
cdr3_nt: TGTGCCAGCAGCCGCAGTGGGACCGGGGAGCTGTTTTTT
cdr3_aa: CASSRSGTGELFF

d_call: -
clone_size: many
v_call: TRBV4-2
j_call: TRBJ2-7
cdr3_nt: TGTGCCAGCTCACGGGACCCTTCCTACGAGCAGTACTTC
cdr3_aa: CASSRDPSYEQYF

d_call: TRBD1
clone_size: many
v_call: TRBV6-1
j_call: TRBJ1-6
cdr3_nt: TGTGCCAGCAGTCCGACAGGGTATAATTCACCCCTCCACTTT
cdr3_aa: CASSPTGYNSPLHF

d_call: TRBD1
clone_size: many
v_call: TRBV6-5
j_call: TRBJ1-3
cdr3_nt: TGTGCCAGCAGTACTACAGGGGAGCCTGGAAACACCATATATTTT
cdr3_aa: CASSTTGEPGNTIYF

d_call: TRBD2
clone_size: -
v_call: TRBV11-2
j_call: TRBJ2-2
cdr3_nt: TGTGCCAGCTCGTTAGCGGGATTTGGCGGGGAGCTGTTTTTT
cdr3_aa: CASSLAGFGGELFF

d_call: -
clone_size: many
v_call: TRBV2
j_call: TRBJ1-6
cdr3_nt: TGTGCCAGCAGTGCCCAGGGGTCTGCTATCTCCTATAATTCACCCCTCCACTTT
cdr3_aa: CASSAQGSAISYNSPLHF

d_call: TRBD1
clone_size: many
v_call: TRBV5-1
j_call: TRBJ1-1
cdr3_nt: TGCGCCAGCAGTCCGAATACAGGGGGCGGCACTGAAGCTTTCTTT
cdr3_aa: CASSPNTGGGTEAFF

d_call: TRBD1
clone_size: few
v_call: TRBV19
j_call: TRBJ2-7
cdr3_nt: TGTGCCAGTAGCCCCCGCCTCGCAGGGGGCGAGCAGTACTTC
cdr3_aa: CASSPRLAGGEQYF

d_call: -
clone_size: many
v_call: TRBV20-1
j_call: TRBJ2-4
cdr3_nt: TGCAGTGCTAAAACGGCAGGGGCCAAAAACATTCAGTACTTC
cdr3_aa: CSAKTAGAKNIQYF

d_call: -
clone_size: -
v_call: TRBV5-5
j_call: TRBJ2-3
cdr3_nt: TGTGCCAGCAGCTTGGGTCGGGGTTTAACTGGGACGCAGTATTTT
cdr3_aa: CASSLGRGLTGTQYF

d_call: -
clone_size: many
v_call: TRBV9
j_call: TRBJ1-6
cdr3_nt: TGTGCCAGCAGCGTAGGGCAGGTGAAACCCCTCCACTTT
cdr3_aa: CASSVGQVKPLHF

d_call: -
clone_size: many
v_call: TRBV4-3
j_call: TRBJ2-7
cdr3_nt: TGCGCCAGCAGCCAAGAGGGCGGGGAGGACGAGCAGTACTTC
cdr3_aa: CASSQEGGEDEQYF

d_call: -
clone_size: many
v_call: TRBV29-1
j_call: TRBJ2-5
cdr3_nt: TGCAGCGTTGTTCGTGGGGAGACCCAGTACTTC
cdr3_aa: CSVVRGETQYF

d_call: -
clone_size: many
v_call: TRBV11-2
j_call: TRBJ2-2
cdr3_nt: TGTGCCAGCAGCGCCAACTACGGTACCGGGGAGCTGTTTTTT
cdr3_aa: CASSANYGTGELFF

d_call: -
clone_size: -
v_call: TRBV5-4
j_call: TRBJ2-3
cdr3_nt: TGTGCCAGCAGCTCGGGGGTTATTCAAGTCACAGATACGCAGTATTTT
cdr3_aa: CASSSGVIQVTDTQYF

d_call: -
clone_size: few
v_call: TRBV10-3
j_call: TRBJ2-7
cdr3_nt: TGTGCCATCAGCCAACAGGGCTTCCACGAGCAGTACTTC
cdr3_aa: CAISQQGFHEQYF

d_call: -
clone_size: many
v_call: TRBV7-2
j_call: TRBJ1-2
cdr3_nt: TGTGCCAGCAGCCTACGTGGGGCGAGGGGCTACACCTTC
cdr3_aa: CASSLRGARGYTF

d_call: -
clone_size: many
v_call: TRBV2
j_call: TRBJ2-2
cdr3_nt: TGTGCCAGCAGCCCTACAGGGACGAACACCGGGGAGCTGTTTTTT
cdr3_aa: CASSPTGTNTGELFF

d_call: -
clone_size: many
v_call: TRBV5-1
j_call: TRBJ1-3
cdr3_nt: TGTGCCAGCAGCCTAGGGGGCTCTGGAAACACCATATATTTT
cdr3_aa: CASSLGGSGNTIYF

d_call: -
clone_size: -
v_call: TRBV5-6
j_call: TRBJ2-3
cdr3_nt: TGTGCCAGCAGCTTGGTTTCGGACACAGATACGCAGTATTTT
cdr3_aa: CASSLVSDTDTQYF

d_call: -
clone_size: few
v_call: TRBV6-5
j_call: TRBJ1-1
cdr3_nt: TGTGCCAGCAGTCCCAACTGGGACACAAACACTGAAGCTTTCTTT
cdr3_aa: CASSPNWDTNTEAFF

d_call: -
clone_size: few
v_call: TRBV3-1
j_call: TRBJ2-2
cdr3_nt: TGTGCCAGCAGCCTTGGGGGGCCGAACACCGGGGAGCTGTTTTTT
cdr3_aa: CASSLGGPNTGELFF

d_call: -
clone_size: -
v_call: TRBV10-1
j_call: TRBJ2-1
cdr3_nt: TGCGCCAGCAGTGAGAAGGGGGATGAGCAGTTCTTC
cdr3_aa: CASSEKGDEQFF

d_call: TRBD2
clone_size: once
v_call: TRBV10-3
j_call: TRBJ2-3
cdr3_nt: TGTGCCATTGGTAGCGGGGGCCTCAGCACAGATACGCAGTATTTT
cdr3_aa: CAIGSGGLSTDTQYF

d_call: TRBD2
clone_size: many
v_call: TRBV29-1
j_call: TRBJ2-5
cdr3_nt: TGCAGCGTTGGTGGGAGCGGGGCAGAGACCCAGTACTTC
cdr3_aa: CSVGGSGAETQYF

d_call: -
clone_size: many
v_call: TRBV5-8
j_call: TRBJ1-6
cdr3_nt: TGTGCCAGCAGTCGTATGATCTCACCCCTCCACTTT
cdr3_aa: CASSRMISPLHF

d_call: TRBD1
clone_size: -
v_call: TRBV6-1
j_call: TRBJ2-6
cdr3_nt: TGTGCCGGCAGTGCACAGGGGGCCAGAGTAAGGAGGGCCAACGTCCTGACTTTC
cdr3_aa: CAGSAQGARVRRANVLTF

d_call: TRBD2
clone_size: -
v_call: TRBV29-1
j_call: TRBJ2-7
cdr3_nt: TGCAGCGTTGACGGTATAGCGGGATCCTACGAGCAGTACTTC
cdr3_aa: CSVDGIAGSYEQYF

d_call: -
clone_size: many
v_call: TRBV19
j_call: TRBJ1-5
cdr3_nt: TGTGCCAGTAGTATTTCTAGGGCAGGCTGGTATAGCAATCAGCCCCAGCATTTT
cdr3_aa: CASSISRAGWYSNQPQHF

d_call: TRBD2
clone_size: -
v_call: TRBV6-5
j_call: TRBJ2-7
cdr3_nt: TGTGCCAGCAGTTGGGAACGGGGGGGCTACGAGCAGTACTTC
cdr3_aa: CASSWERGGYEQYF

d_call: -
clone_size: -
v_call: TRBV10-3
j_call: TRBJ1-5
cdr3_nt: TGTGCCATCAGTGAGAGAGGGGTAGGGGGACCCCAGCATTTT
cdr3_aa: CAISERGVGGPQHF

d_call: TRBD1
clone_size: many
v_call: TRBV10-3
j_call: TRBJ1-1
cdr3_nt: TGTGCCATCGGGCAGAGGACAGGGGTGAACACTGAAGCTTTCTTT
cdr3_aa: CAIGQRTGVNTEAFF

d_call: -
clone_size: many
v_call: TRBV19
j_call: TRBJ1-2
cdr3_nt: TGTGCCAGCAGCGGGGGCCTGGGGGGCGCCAACTATGGCTACACCTTC
cdr3_aa: CASSGGLGGANYGYTF

d_call: TRBD2
clone_size: many
v_call: TRBV20-1
j_call: TRBJ2-1
cdr3_nt: TGCAGTGCTAAGACCGGGACTAGGGCCTACAATGAGCAGTTCTTC
cdr3_aa: CSAKTGTRAYNEQFF

d_call: -
clone_size: many
v_call: TRBV6-1
j_call: TRBJ2-5
cdr3_nt: TGTGCCAGCAGGAAAGGGGTCTCAGAGACCCAGTACTTC
cdr3_aa: CASRKGVSETQYF

d_call: -
clone_size: once
v_call: TRBV19
j_call: TRBJ2-7
cdr3_nt: TGTGCCAGTAGTAACCCTATTACAGTGCCCTACGAGCAGTACTTC
cdr3_aa: CASSNPITVPYEQYF

d_call: -
clone_size: once
v_call: TRBV10-3
j_call: TRBJ2-7
cdr3_nt: TGTGCCATCAGTGAGTCTTTGAACTACGAGCAGTACTTC
cdr3_aa: CAISESLNYEQYF

d_call: TRBD2
clone_size: -
v_call: TRBV5-1
j_call: TRBJ2-1
cdr3_nt: TGCGCCAGCAGCTTGGGTAGCGGGGGGTCAATGAGCTCCTACAATGAGCAGTTCTTC
cdr3_aa: CASSLGSGGSMSSYNEQFF

d_call: -
clone_size: -
v_call: TRBV3-1
j_call: TRBJ1-3
cdr3_nt: TGTGCCAGCAGCCCCCAGAGCAACGGGTACACCATATATTTT
cdr3_aa: CASSPQSNGYTIYF

d_call: -
clone_size: once
v_call: TRBV19
j_call: TRBJ2-5
cdr3_nt: TGTGCCAGTAGTATGCGGCGGCTCCAAGGAGAGACCCAGTACTTC
cdr3_aa: CASSMRRLQGETQYF

d_call: -
clone_size: few
v_call: TRBV7-2
j_call: TRBJ2-5
cdr3_nt: TGTGCCAGCAGCTTTACAGAGACCCAGTACTTC
cdr3_aa: CASSFTETQYF

d_call: -
clone_size: -
v_call: TRBV11-3
j_call: TRBJ1-1
cdr3_nt: TGTGCCAGCAGCTTAGATGGCGGGCCAGCTTTCTTT
cdr3_aa: CASSLDGGPAFF

d_call: -
clone_size: few
v_call: TRBV30
j_call: TRBJ1-2
cdr3_nt: TGTGCCCGTCTCGATTATCAGGGGAATGACTATGGCTACACCTTC
cdr3_aa: CARLDYQGNDYGYTF

d_call: -
clone_size: few
v_call: TRBV6-5
j_call: TRBJ1-1
cdr3_nt: TGTGCCAGCAGTTACAATTATCCGGCAGGACAAGCTTTCTTT
cdr3_aa: CASSYNYPAGQAFF

d_call: -
clone_size: many
v_call: TRBV5-1
j_call: TRBJ2-6
cdr3_nt: TGCGCCAGCAGCTCCCGGACCGACTCTGGGGCCAACGTCCTGACTTTC
cdr3_aa: CASSSRTDSGANVLTF

d_call: TRBD2
clone_size: few
v_call: TRBV18
j_call: TRBJ2-5
cdr3_nt: TGTGCCAGCTCACCACGAGCGGGGTACCAAGAGACCCAGTACTTC
cdr3_aa: CASSPRAGYQETQYF